The clone carrying this TCR beta chain was detected many times. Its antigen is currently unknown. These data are taken from a study of regulatory T cells in long-lasting Graves disease. Time point of the sample: newly diagnosed GD, antithyroid drugs for less than 3 months. The authors made the TCR library using RNA they extracted from PBMCs. Whole-study findings and limits: Shared public clonotypes totalled around 2,900 in persistent patients, compared with about 990 in new patients.

The CDR3 loop spans 14 amino acids. CDR1 and CDR2 from the germline V gene are DFQATT and SNEGSKA (reference sequence). The V end lost 0 bases, the J end lost 0 bases, and 9 bases lay between the germline ends. Building the TCR beta libraries relied on iRepertoire HTBI primers, and CDR3 regions underwent Arm-PCR. In the authors' methods: The study identified 50 to 70 TRBV and approximately 15 TRBJ segments across samples. TCRdb reanalysed the multiplex PCR reads using MiXCR and keeps one entry per CDR3 protein. The V and J calls were determined by TCRdb, not by the authors. The sample records a few hundred thousand distinct CDR3 sequences, around 11% being singletons. This sample was shared with a second study, whose subject was T cells in Graves' hyperthyroidism and ophthalmopathy. That paper notes: Calling Graves' hyperthyroidism stable meant ophthalmopathy did not progress within 18 months. Orbital computed tomography, thyroid ultrasound, serum thyroxine and TRAb, and clinical symptoms together informed the diagnoses.

V is TRBV20-1 and J is TRBJ2-7; D is ambiguous. The material sequenced was peripheral blood mononuclear cells (PBMCs), taken at new diagnosis, from a patient treated with antithyroid drugs. The TCR was taken from a woman aged 18-30 years with Graves disease. The CDR3 sequence: CSARDMTSSYEQYF. The CDR3 region has the DNA TGCAGTGCTAGAGACATGACGAGCTCCTACGAGCAGTACTTC.